The 8 T cell receptor beta chains presented below share a single source sample, sequenced in a study of blood T cells in healthy people across ages. A second PCR, run for about 7 to 11 cycles, used a sample-barcoded 5' primer plus a J-beta primer mix. TCRdb used MiXCR to reprocess the 5' RACE reads, holding one entry per CDR3 protein. The table shows 1.5 million to 2 million distinct CDR3 sequences, with around 40% occurring only once. Source material: blood. All receptors come from a human donor in good health.

The chain couples TRBV4-3 to TRBJ1-4; 7 bases fit TRBD1. This CDR3 spans 15 amino acids. The ends lost 4 bases at V and 8 bases at J; junction bases unmatched: 10. Germline CDR1 reads LGHNA; CDR2 reads YSLEER. CDR3 sequence reads: CASSRGYRGGEKLFF. The CDR3, as DNA: TGCGCCAGCAGCCGCGGCTACAGGGGAGGAGAAAAACTGTTTTTT.

V and J are TRBV7-2 and TRBJ1-5; weak D call: TRBD1 (6 bases). Germline CDR1 is SGHTA and CDR2 is FQGNSA. Between the trimmed V and J ends, which lost 5 bases and 10 bases, there was a span of 24 bases. The CDR3 is 16 amino acids. CDR3 region: CASSPQGRSPLNPQHF. As DNA, the CDR3 is TGTGCCAGCAGCCCTCAGGGGAGGTCCCCCCTTAACCCCCAGCATTTT.

V usage is TRBV5-6 and J usage is TRBJ2-3; TRBD1 agrees at 7 bases. The CDR3 covers 15 residues. Germline V CDR1 and CDR2: SGHDT, YYEEEE. V was clipped by 2 bases and J by 6 bases; unmatched bases: 9. The DNA of the CDR3 is TGTGCCAGCAGCTTTTTACAGGGGAATTTGGATACGCAGTATTTT. It translates to CASSFLQGNLDTQYF.

At least ten counts were recorded for this clonotype. This chain joins TRBV29-1 and TRBJ2-5; D not resolved. V lost 4 bases to trimming and J lost 5 bases, with 5 bases between them. This CDR3 region has 10 residues. Germline V lookup: CDR1 SQVTM, CDR2 ANQGSEA. CDR3 amino acids: CSVGEETQYF. In DNA, the CDR3 is TGCAGCGTTGGAGAGGAGACCCAGTACTTC.

V is TRBV12-3 or TRBV12-4 and J is TRBJ1-2; D is undetermined. V was trimmed by 1 base and J by 4 bases, leaving 10 bases between them. This CDR3 spans 14 amino acids. CDR3 coding DNA: TGTGCCAGCAGTTTAGGGTATTATCCCTATGGCTACACCTTC. Translated, it gives CASSLGYYPYGYTF.

This chain connects TRBV20-1 to TRBJ2-3; 7 bases align to TRBD1. CDR3 length: 17 amino acids. Germline V gives CDR1 DFQATT, CDR2 SNEGSKA (reference sequence). V shed 1 base, J shed 0 bases, and the junction held 10 bases outside the gene matches. The DNA for the CDR3 is TGCAGTGCTAGAGCGGGATACAGGGGAAGTAGCACAGATACGCAGTATTTT. Its protein is CSARAGYRGSSTDTQYF.

This clonotype was detected only a few times. The chain recombines TRBV13 with TRBJ2-1; the D is unclear. The germline V gene has CDR1 PRHDT and CDR2 FYEKMQ (reference sequence). This CDR3 is 16 amino acids long. With 1 base removed from V and 5 bases from J, the gap between germline ends came to 15 bases. The CDR3 sequence: CASSLVPEIYNNEQFF. In DNA, the CDR3 is TGTGCCAGCAGCTTAGTCCCCGAGATCTACAACAATGAGCAGTTCTTC.

The V and J genes are TRBV25-1 and TRBJ1-1; 7 nucleotides align to TRBD1. V was pared by 9 bases and J by 1 base, with 5 bases of the junction left unmatched. This CDR3 has 13 amino acids. Per the germline V gene, CDR1 is MGHDK and CDR2 is SYGVNS. The CDR3 loop reads CASMGQPNTEAFF. Written as DNA, the CDR3 is TGTGCCAGTATGGGACAGCCGAACACTGAAGCTTTCTTT.